Each of the 16 T cell receptor beta chains below was sequenced from the same sample in a study of blood T cell repertoires in COVID-19. TCRdb's copy holds only in-frame clones and misses some; the assay was immunoSEQ multiplex PCR. The data hold about 120,000 clones, with 70% to 90% observed a single time. The sequenced sample was peripheral blood. The source of these receptors is a man aged 55 to 70 with acute or convalescent COVID-19.

This CDR3 reads CASSLQGRWETQYF. The CDR3 bases are TGTGCCAGCAGTTTACAGGGTCGATGGGAGACCCAGTACTTC. The gene calls are TRBV27 and TRBJ2-5; D might be TRBD1 (5 bases). This CDR3 is built from 14 residues. The V end was cut by 2 bases, the J end by 5 bases, with 12 bases between. Germline V CDR1 and CDR2: MNHEY, SMNVEV (reference sequence).

The rearrangement joins TRBV3-1 (or the pseudogene TRBV3-2) to TRBJ1-1; the D is unclear. CDR3 size: 13 residues. V dropped 1 base and J dropped 6 bases, with 9 bases sitting between them. Germline V gene sequence: CDR1 LGHDT, CDR2 YNNKEL (reference sequence). DNA of the CDR3: TGTGCCAGCAGCCAAGGTAACGGGGCTGAAGCTTTCTTT. This gives the protein CASSQGNGAEAFF.

The V call is TRBV19, the J call TRBJ2-7; the match to TRBD1 covers 8 bases. V dropped 5 bases and J dropped 5; count of bases not matched to a gene: 5. Looked up from germline, CDR1 is LNHDA and CDR2 is SQIVND (reference sequence). CDR3 length: 13 residues. The CDR3 sequence: CASSEDRVHEQYF. In nucleotides, the CDR3 is TGTGCCAGTAGTGAGGACAGGGTCCACGAGCAGTACTTC.

The gene calls are TRBV19 and TRBJ2-2; 10 positions match TRBD2. Germline lookup yields CDR1 LNHDA and CDR2 SQIVND (reference sequence). After removal of 9 bases from V and 4 bases from J, the junction contained 20 bases not matched to a gene. The CDR3 loop spans 19 amino acids. As DNA, the CDR3 is TGTGCCAGCCGCTCAGCCCCACTAGCGGGGAAAGTGGTCACCGGGGAGCTGTTTTTT. It codes for CASRSAPLAGKVVTGELFF.

This chain joins TRBV6-5 and TRBJ1-5; 9 nucleotides line up with TRBD1. Germline V lookup: CDR1 MNHEY, CDR2 SVGAGI. V shed 5 bases and J 6 bases; nucleotides not matched to a gene: 5. CDR3 length: 14 residues. The CDR3 is CASSHGTGRQPQHF. The DNA of the CDR3 is TGTGCCAGCAGTCACGGGACAGGGCGTCAGCCCCAGCATTTT.

The rearrangement uses TRBV7-2 and TRBJ2-1; 7 bases match TRBD2. Germline trimming cut 1 base from V and 4 bases from J; bases unmatched to any gene: 1. The CDR3 spans 14 residues. Germline V gene data show CDR1 as SGHTA and CDR2 as FQGNSA. Here the CDR3 DNA reads TGTGCCAGCAGCTTAGGGGGGGGATACAATGAGCAGTTCTTC. This codes for CASSLGGGYNEQFF.

CDR3 DNA: TGTGCCAGCAGTGACTCGATGCGGGCGGGGGAGCAGTTCTTC. This codes for CASSDSMRAGEQFF. The genes are TRBV6-4 and TRBJ2-1, with D perhaps TRBD2 (6 bases). This CDR3 is 14 amino acids long. The V and J ends lost 0 bases and 10 bases respectively, with 13 bases between them. From germline, CDR1 is MRHNA and CDR2 SNTAGT.

This clone appeared once. V usage is TRBV28 and J usage is TRBJ1-1; 7 positions match TRBD1. Germline trimming cut 3 bases from V and 5 bases from J; bases unmatched to any gene: 9. CDR3 size: 15 residues. Germline V CDR1 and CDR2: MDHEN, SYDVKM. DNA of the CDR3: TGTGCCAGCAGTTTGTTTGACAGGGAAGGAACTGAAGCTTTCTTT. Amino acids: CASSLFDREGTEAFF.

The chain carries TRBV7-9 and TRBJ2-5; 11 bases match TRBD1. J gave up 5 bases and V 6 bases, and 8 bases lay outside the gene matches. CDR3 length: 15 residues. Per germline, CDR1 SEHNR and CDR2 FQNEAQ (reference sequence). As DNA, the CDR3 is TGTGCCAGCAGAGGGGACAGGGGGAACGGGGAGACCCAGTACTTC. Its translation: CASRGDRGNGETQYF. Full variable domain (rest looked up from reference TRBV7-9 and TRBJ2-5): DTGVSQNPRHKITKRGQNVTFRCDPISEHNRLYWYRQTLGQGPEFLTYFQNEAQLEKSRLLSDRFSAERPKGSFSTLEIQRTEQGDSAMYLCASRGDRGNGETQYFGPGTRLLVL.

The V gene is TRBV6-5, the J gene TRBJ2-1; D call uncertain. Trimming removed 7 bases at V and 5 bases at J, with 18 bases between. Germline-derived CDR1 and CDR2 are MNHEY and SVGAGI. The length of the CDR3 is 15 residues. The CDR3 sequence: CASTPRVLLDNEQFF. CDR3 in DNA: TGTGCCAGCACCCCACGGGTGTTACTGGACAATGAGCAGTTCTTC.

V usage is TRBV6-6 and J usage is TRBJ1-1; D is perhaps TRBD1 (5 bases). Germline V gene lookup returns CDR1 MNHNY and CDR2 SVGAGI (reference sequence). V was shortened by 2 bases and J by 3 bases, with 7 bases between the two germline ends. CDR3 length: 13 amino acids. CDR3 residues: CASSYRGDTEAFF. Written as DNA, the CDR3 is TGTGCCAGCAGTTACAGGGGCGACACTGAAGCTTTCTTT.

The chain combines TRBV2 with TRBJ2-1; TRBD2 agrees at 10 bases. The germline V gene has CDR1 SNHLY and CDR2 FYNNEI. CDR3 length: 17 residues. Trimming removed 10 bases from V and 0 bases from J; junction bases left unmatched: 12. DNA of the CDR3: TGTGCCAAAACGACTAGCGGGTTGTCAAGCTCCTACAATGAGCAGTTCTTC. This sequence encodes CAKTTSGLSSSYNEQFF. Combining the CDR3 with reference TRBV2 and TRBJ2-1 gives the whole variable domain EPEVTQTPSHQVTQMGQEVILRCVPISNHLYFYWYRQILGQKVEFLVSFYNNEISEKSEIFDDQFSVERPDGSNFTLKIRSTKLEDSAMYFCAKTTSGLSSSYNEQFFGPGTRLTVL.

The rearrangement joins TRBV28 to TRBJ2-7, with a tentative D call TRBD1 (5 bases). There are 15 residues in the CDR3. V gave up 2 bases and J gave up 3 bases, with 14 bases separating them. Germline-derived CDR1 and CDR2 are MDHEN and SYDVKM. The CDR3 region has the DNA TGTGCCAGCAGTTTAGTCGGACACCCCGGCTACGAGCAGTACTTC. Protein sequence: CASSLVGHPGYEQYF.

V gene TRBV7-2 combines with J gene TRBJ1-2; 8 bases fit TRBD1. V lost 5 bases and J lost 4; bases outside the gene matches: 9. This CDR3 has 15 amino acids. The germline V gene encodes CDR1 SGHTA and CDR2 FQGNSA. This chain's CDR3 is CASSDGQGVGYGYTF. CDR3 nucleotides: TGTGCCAGCAGCGACGGACAGGGAGTGGGCTATGGCTACACCTTC.

The CDR3 loop is CASGPGGRESNQPQHF. As DNA, the CDR3 is TGTGCCAGCGGGCCGGGGGGGCGAGAAAGCAATCAGCCCCAGCATTTT. The rearrangement uses TRBV10-3 and TRBJ1-5; D may be TRBD1 (6 bases). V lost 10 bases, J lost 1 base, and 20 bases lay in between. Germline V gene lookup returns CDR1 ENHRY and CDR2 SYGVKD. CDR3 length: 16 residues.

The gene calls are TRBV4-2 and TRBJ1-1, with D possibly matching TRBD1 (6 bases). This CDR3 spans 16 amino acids. Trimming took off 0 bases at V and 1 base at J, with 12 bases between the two ends. Germline loops: CDR1 LGHNA, CDR2 YNFKEQ. CDR3 sequence: CASSQDPRGGNTEAFF. The DNA of the CDR3 is TGTGCCAGCAGCCAAGATCCCAGGGGCGGGAACACTGAAGCTTTCTTT.